The present T cell receptor beta chain was sequenced within a study of cytomegalovirus exposure and HLA in healthy donors (dated by TCRdb to 2016 to 2017). Context from the whole study: In an earlier analysis of roughly 500 of the donors, about 260 Gb of sequence data and 90 million to 120 million unique TCR beta sequences from 180 million or so T cells were reported. An early release covering just under 650 HLA-typed donors comprised approximately 300 gigabases of sequencing data and 85 million or so unique TCR sequences. Among the roughly 400 genotyped donors, around 81% belonged to the genetic ancestry cluster associated with self-reported Caucasian donors. The aim of the study was to test whether cataloging public T cell receptors could identify signatures of past pathogen exposure. Using immunosequencing, the study profiled T cell repertoires from some 670 subjects and related those repertoires to cytomegalovirus serostatus. In addition to the first cohort of hundreds of subjects, a separate validation cohort of some 120 different subjects was used. To predict cytomegalovirus infection status, the study combined high-throughput TCR immunosequencing, statistical association of individual TCRs with disease status, and machine learning. To study patterns of TCR occurrence, a later analysis re-analyzed previously published TCR beta repertoires from 666 donors and added high-resolution HLA genotyping. In the later analysis, no new phenotypic data were used to find candidate immune exposures; instead, reliance was placed on TCR beta sequences and their occurrence across donors. An earlier analysis of more than 450 of the donors used high-throughput TCR beta sequencing to judge whether each TCR beta V gene segment behaved as functional or pseudogenic. Donor age, sex, ethnicity and CMV serostatus were compiled together with the repertoire data. A later genetic analysis used genome-wide SNP genotypes for about 60% of the roughly 700 donors, treating that subset as a discovery cohort. Every repertoire in the discovery cohort had been generated on one and the same sequencing platform. HLA typing covered class I and class II loci at four-digit resolution. Typing coverage differed by locus: A, B, C, DRB1 and DQB1 were typed in roughly 629-630 donors, DQA1 in about 500, DPA1 in approximately 600, and DPB1 in 400 to 480. About five DR-DQ haplotypes were treated as single units for association and clustering because of strong linkage in the cohort. Among around 400 genotyped donors of the cohort, an average of around 240,000 unique TCR beta nucleotide sequences were sequenced per donor, roughly 20% of them non-productive.

The method behind the library was the immunoSEQ multiplex PCR assay. For the multiplex PCR, a mixture combining 60 forward primers for TCR Vbeta segments and 13 reverse primers for TCR Jbeta segments was used. A multiplex PCR assay on genomic DNA amplified the CDR3 region of rearranged TCR beta genes. The Illumina HiSeq System was used to sequence the amplified TCR beta libraries as 87-base-pair reads. In the original analysis: A later analysis tallied around 80 million unique TCR beta chains across the approximately 670 repertoires, and 10 million to 11 million of those chains were shared by two or more donors. Raw reads were error-corrected and collapsed into unique sequences by a nearest-neighbor algorithm in which closely related sequences were merged to remove PCR and sequencing errors. CDR3 sequences were aligned to IMGT reference sequences to assign V, D and J gene segments. For a sequence to be retained, a match of at least six nucleotides to both a V gene segment and a J gene segment was required. A rearrangement was called productive if the CDR3 had no stop codons and remained in frame with V and J, and every other rearrangement was called non-productive. Following IMGT convention, CDR3 was defined as the stretch from the second conserved V-encoded cysteine to the conserved J-encoded phenylalanine. The earlier analysis of about 640 of the donors excluded any sequence lacking an unambiguous match to a single V gene segment. In an earlier analysis of approximately 560 of the donors, a V segment was called functional when productive rearrangements were above 56.7%, and segregating when the standard deviation between donors exceeded 5%. A statistical classification framework was built to diagnose cytomegalovirus status from the catalog of TCR beta chain sequences. In a later analysis, V and J genes were assigned by comparing TCR nucleotide sequences against IMGT/GENE-DB human TR gene sequences. In a later analysis, CDR3 sequences and most-parsimonious VDJ recombination scenarios were assigned using the TCRdist pipeline. In a later analysis, each TCR beta chain was defined by its CDR3 amino acid sequence together with its V-gene family, and reads lacking a unique V-gene family were excluded. As a way to deal with suspected cross-contamination and a sequencing artifact, a later analysis dropped approximately 570 nucleotide sequences that were highly shared and had low generation probability. A later analysis calculated a clonal expansion index for each public chain from normalized within-repertoire ranks of inferred template counts. In a later analysis, generation probabilities were computed using a VDJ recombination model fitted to out-of-frame rearrangements, and the results were checked against IGoR. Hypergeometric tests were used in a later analysis to score TCR-TCR, TCR-HLA and TCR-CMV co-occurrence, with a repertoire-size bias correction applied to the TCR pairs. In a later analysis, false discovery rates were estimated by permuting HLA or CMV assignments 20 times. In a later analysis, co-occurring TCRs were grouped using DBSCAN, with TCRdist sequence similarity added in when clustering inside HLA-allele-positive subsets. Repertoires with fewer than 30,000 or more than 120,000 public chains were left out of co-occurrence clustering, as were a few repertoires with anomalous nucleotide sharing. The source is immuneACCESS, and TCRdb retained only in-frame sequences with V and J called. Part of the clones is not carried over; for the studies checked, unresolved V genes explain less than half of this, and the remainder is unexplained. The V and J calls and clone size come from that table; D and trimming were worked out from the DNA. The sample table contains 170,000 or so clones; only one count was recorded for 84% of them. The ten largest account for about 0.37% of the sample.

The germline V gene gives CDR1 as SQVTM and CDR2 as ANQGSEA. The V and J ends are trimmed by 6 bases and 4 bases, leaving 16 bases between them. There are 14 amino acids in the CDR3, from cysteine to phenylalanine inclusive. Of all the DNA, just the CDR3 is kept, 42 bases in frame from base 1. Beyond this particular receptor, the publication reports: A later genetic analysis reported fewer N-insertions in productive TCRs among donors in an Asian-associated ancestry cluster than the roughly 640-donor mean. In a later analysis, over 15,000 TCR beta sequences were associated with specific HLA alleles at a false discovery rate of 0.05. About 15 rarely observed V segments, including chromosome 9 orphons, were excluded from the earlier analysis of approximately 500 of the donors because counts were too low. Only TCR beta chains were sequenced in this cohort, and the absence of alpha or paired-chain data limited detectable features. Sequencing depth was assumed to be roughly uniform across donors in the presence/absence analyses, though that assumption may not hold. The 87-base-pair reads could not distinguish some IMGT-functional V segments, including TRBV6-2 and TRBV6-3, so those segments were excluded. Linkage disequilibrium might explain the correlated functional status among segregating V segments, but an unknown experimental factor could not be ruled out. In vitro tests confirmed that a few of the cytomegalovirus-associated TCR beta chains recognize cytomegalovirus antigens. Most TCR sequences were observed very rarely across donors, whereas some public TCRs were present in many individuals. In a later analysis, several top co-occurrence clusters were reported to appear linked to parvovirus B19, influenza, CMV and Epstein-Barr virus. In a later analysis, the rate of TCR association differed among HLA loci, with DRB1 alleles having the most associated TCRs and HLA-C alleles having the fewest. The only immune exposure information available for the cohort was CMV serostatus. In a later analysis, most CMV-associated TCR beta chains were found to appear HLA-restricted, with HLA associations seemingly driven largely by CMV exposure. A further reported finding was that TCR beta sequences accurately predicted the HLA-A and HLA-B alleles for most subjects in the first cohort. When HLA alleles, especially DR and DQ, strongly co-occurred, attributing TCR associations to individual alleles was difficult. Because HLA typing was missing for some donors at each locus, association tests included only the typed subset. A later genetic analysis associated a missense DCLRE1C variant with V-gene and J-gene trimming of TCR beta chains, and an independent cohort replicated the association. In a later analysis, HLA-associated TCR beta chains showed more clonal expansion and lower generation probabilities than non-associated chains that were equally common. In an earlier analysis of fewer than 750 of the donors, most TCR beta V segments were observed in productive rearrangements about 90% or about 30% of the time, broadly matching IMGT annotations. It was suggested by the authors that the approach could potentially be generalized to other disease states and immunological phenotypes. A group of highly shared sequence variants was considered likely to be a technical artifact of the sequencing pipeline. In both the original and validation cohorts, the classifier was reported to diagnose cytomegalovirus status with high specificity and sensitivity. The study listed approximately 150 TCR beta chains as associated with cytomegalovirus.

The cohort consisted of 600 to 750 healthy bone marrow donors. All cohort members were sampled while nominally healthy, although unrecorded immune exposures were likely present. The donor tested CMV seronegative and was one of the 352 seronegative cohort members. A peripheral blood sample was provided by each donor, and peripheral blood mononuclear cells were used for TCR beta sequencing. Genomic DNA extraction from the blood cell samples was performed with the Qiagen DNeasy Blood Extraction Kit. Turning to this clone: No cognate antigen has been identified for it. Base qualities are not provided; no much larger clone lies one nucleotide away.

This clonotype originated in a boy younger than 10 in good health and CMV-seronegative. Sequenced material: PBMCs. The receptor chain draws on TRBV29-1 and TRBJ1-5; the D gene is possibly TRBD1, with 6 bases matching. The DNA sequence is as follows: TGCAGCGTGACCCTGGGGGCTAGGAATCAGCCCCAGCATTTT. This yields the protein CSVTLGARNQPQHF.